This T cell receptor (beta chain) was recovered during a study of T cell changes during pregnancy in multiple sclerosis. Produced via immunoSEQ multiplex PCR; TCRdb's table is partial and in-frame only. The table lists about 100,000 clones, approximately 90% of them singletons, with roughly 3.5% in the top ten. Germline CDR1 reads SEHNR; CDR2 reads FQNEAQ (reference sequence). Trimming shortened V by 5 bases and J by 4 bases, and 20 bases separated the two germline ends. The CDR3 has 16 amino acids. Specimen: peripheral blood, collected after pregnancy. This sequence was found in a female donor with multiple sclerosis, enrolled in a pregnancy study. The genes are TRBV7-9 and TRBJ1-1; unclear D gene. CDR3 sequence reads: CASSTSETTGGTEAFF. DNA for the CDR3: TGTGCCAGCAGCACTAGCGAAACAACGGGAGGCACTGAAGCTTTCTTT.